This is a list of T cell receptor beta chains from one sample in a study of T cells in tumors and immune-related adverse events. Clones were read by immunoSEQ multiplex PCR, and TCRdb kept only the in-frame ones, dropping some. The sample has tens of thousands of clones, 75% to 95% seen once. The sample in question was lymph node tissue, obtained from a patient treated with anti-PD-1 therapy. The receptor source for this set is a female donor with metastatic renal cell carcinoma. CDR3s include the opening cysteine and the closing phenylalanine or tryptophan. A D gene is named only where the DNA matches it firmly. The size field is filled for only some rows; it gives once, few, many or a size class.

cdr3_nt: TGCGCCAGCAGCTTGGATACGGGAGGGGAGACCCAGTACTTC
cdr3_aa: CASSLDTGGETQYF
d_call: TRBD2
v_call: TRBV5-1
j_call: TRBJ2-5
cdr3_length: 14
clone_size: NA

cdr3_nt: TGTGCCAGCAGCTCACGGCAGAACCGTAATGAAAAACTGTTTTTT
cdr3_aa: CASSSRQNRNEKLFF
d_call: NA
v_call: TRBV4-2
j_call: TRBJ1-4
cdr3_length: 15
clone_size: NA

cdr3_nt: TGTGCCTGGAGTACACAGGGGGCAGATACGCAGTATTTT
cdr3_aa: CAWSTQGADTQYF
d_call: TRBD1
v_call: TRBV30
j_call: TRBJ2-3
cdr3_length: 13
clone_size: NA

cdr3_nt: TGCGCCAGCAGCCCCCTAGACAGGCTGAGCACAGATACGCAGTATTTT
cdr3_aa: CASSPLDRLSTDTQYF
d_call: NA
v_call: TRBV4-1
j_call: TRBJ2-3
cdr3_length: 16
clone_size: NA

cdr3_nt: TGTGCCATCAGAGACTCGTCGGACGGCTACGAGCAGTACTTC
cdr3_aa: CAIRDSSDGYEQYF
d_call: NA
v_call: TRBV10-3
j_call: TRBJ2-7
cdr3_length: 14
clone_size: NA

cdr3_nt: TGTGCCAGCAGGATCGCAGGGATGGGACAGCCCCAGCATTTT
cdr3_aa: CASRIAGMGQPQHF
d_call: NA
v_call: TRBV28
j_call: TRBJ1-5
cdr3_length: 14
clone_size: NA

cdr3_nt: TGTGCCAGCAGTCCCCGGCTCCCTCGTCGAAGCGAGCAGTACTTC
cdr3_aa: CASSPRLPRRSEQYF
d_call: NA
v_call: TRBV28
j_call: TRBJ2-7
cdr3_length: 15
clone_size: once

cdr3_nt: TGTGCCAGCAGCCCTTTTCTTAGCACTGAAGCTTTCTTT
cdr3_aa: CASSPFLSTEAFF
d_call: NA
v_call: TRBV7-2
j_call: TRBJ1-1
cdr3_length: 13
clone_size: NA

cdr3_nt: TGTGCCAGCACCCGAGTGGGGAGCTCCTACGAGCAGTACTTC
cdr3_aa: CASTRVGSSYEQYF
d_call: NA
v_call: TRBV11-3
j_call: TRBJ2-7
cdr3_length: 14
clone_size: NA

cdr3_nt: TGTGCCAGCAGCTTAATGTCACCAGAAGATACGCAGTATTTT
cdr3_aa: CASSLMSPEDTQYF
d_call: NA
v_call: TRBV7-2
j_call: TRBJ2-3
cdr3_length: 14
clone_size: NA

cdr3_nt: TGTGCCAGCAGTCCACCGGGACGTCGCGAGCAGTACTTC
cdr3_aa: CASSPPGRREQYF
d_call: NA
v_call: TRBV6-5
j_call: TRBJ2-7
cdr3_length: 13
clone_size: NA

cdr3_nt: TGTGCCAGTAGTCCGTGGACAGGCGCCCGTTTTGAAAAACTGTTTTTT
cdr3_aa: CASSPWTGARFEKLFF
d_call: TRBD1
v_call: TRBV19
j_call: TRBJ1-4
cdr3_length: 16
clone_size: NA

cdr3_nt: TGTGCCAGCAGCTTAGAAGAAGCCAATGAGCAGTTCTTC
cdr3_aa: CASSLEEANEQFF
d_call: NA
v_call: TRBV13
j_call: TRBJ2-1
cdr3_length: 13
clone_size: once

cdr3_nt: TGTGCCAGCTCACCAGGTAACGATGAGCGGCAGTTCTTC
cdr3_aa: CASSPGNDERQFF
d_call: NA
v_call: TRBV18
j_call: TRBJ2-1
cdr3_length: 13
clone_size: NA

cdr3_nt: TGTGCCAGCAGCCAAGATGTCCTAGCGGGGGCATACAATGAGCAGTTCTTC
cdr3_aa: CASSQDVLAGAYNEQFF
d_call: TRBD2
v_call: TRBV4-2
j_call: TRBJ2-1
cdr3_length: 17
clone_size: once

cdr3_nt: TGTGCCAGCAGCTTAGCGCCGGGACAGGGGATTTACGAGCAGTACTTC
cdr3_aa: CASSLAPGQGIYEQYF
d_call: TRBD1
v_call: TRBV7-6
j_call: TRBJ2-7
cdr3_length: 16
clone_size: NA

cdr3_nt: TGTGCCAGCAGTGACCCGGGGATGGACGATGGCTACACCTTC
cdr3_aa: CASSDPGMDDGYTF
d_call: NA
v_call: TRBV25-1
j_call: TRBJ1-2
cdr3_length: 14
clone_size: NA

cdr3_nt: TGTGCCAGCACGGGGGTCGGAAACACCATATATTTT
cdr3_aa: CASTGVGNTIYF
d_call: NA
v_call: TRBV6-5
j_call: TRBJ1-3
cdr3_length: 12
clone_size: NA

cdr3_nt: TGTGCCAGCAGCTTGGGCTCGCAGGGGCAAACCCAGTACTTC
cdr3_aa: CASSLGSQGQTQYF
d_call: NA
v_call: TRBV11-3
j_call: TRBJ2-5
cdr3_length: 14
clone_size: NA

cdr3_nt: TGTGCCAGTAGTAGGGACTCGGGAGCAGTCTACAATGAGCAGTTCTTC
cdr3_aa: CASSRDSGAVYNEQFF
d_call: NA
v_call: TRBV19
j_call: TRBJ2-1
cdr3_length: 16
clone_size: NA

cdr3_nt: TGTGCCAGCAGCCCCACAGGTTCGGGGGCGGGCACAGATACGCAGTATTTT
cdr3_aa: CASSPTGSGAGTDTQYF
d_call: NA
v_call: TRBV9
j_call: TRBJ2-3
cdr3_length: 17
clone_size: NA

cdr3_nt: TGTGCCAGTAGTATTTCAGGGTACGGAAACACCATATATTTT
cdr3_aa: CASSISGYGNTIYF
d_call: NA
v_call: TRBV19
j_call: TRBJ1-3
cdr3_length: 14
clone_size: NA

cdr3_nt: TGTGCCAGCTCACCCAGGGCCCCCGGGGCAGATACGCAGTATTTT
cdr3_aa: CASSPRAPGADTQYF
d_call: NA
v_call: TRBV18
j_call: TRBJ2-3
cdr3_length: 15
clone_size: NA

cdr3_nt: TGTGCCAGCAGCCAGGGCCACGGGGACAATTCACCCCTCCACTTT
cdr3_aa: CASSQGHGDNSPLHF
d_call: NA
v_call: TRBV5-4
j_call: TRBJ1-6
cdr3_length: 15
clone_size: NA

cdr3_nt: TGCGCCAGCAGCTTGTCGAGGGGATTCGGCTACGAGCAGTACTTC
cdr3_aa: CASSLSRGFGYEQYF
d_call: NA
v_call: TRBV5-1
j_call: TRBJ2-7
cdr3_length: 15
clone_size: NA

cdr3_nt: TGTGCCAGCAGCAACTACAGGGGTAATGAGCAGTTCTTC
cdr3_aa: CASSNYRGNEQFF
d_call: TRBD1
v_call: TRBV7-2
j_call: TRBJ2-1
cdr3_length: 13
clone_size: NA

cdr3_nt: TGTGCCAGCAGTGAGATCGGGGGAGAGACCCAGTACTTC
cdr3_aa: CASSEIGGETQYF
d_call: NA
v_call: TRBV2
j_call: TRBJ2-5
cdr3_length: 13
clone_size: few

cdr3_nt: TGTGCCAGCTCACCAAGTGGGGGGCGCGGCTATGGCTACACCTTC
cdr3_aa: CASSPSGGRGYGYTF
d_call: NA
v_call: TRBV18
j_call: TRBJ1-2
cdr3_length: 15
clone_size: NA

cdr3_nt: TGTGCCAGCAGTTATCGGGGAGGGGACACCGGGGAGCTGTTTTTT
cdr3_aa: CASSYRGGDTGELFF
d_call: TRBD2
v_call: TRBV27
j_call: TRBJ2-2
cdr3_length: 15
clone_size: NA

cdr3_nt: TGTGCCAGCAGTTTATTGCCGGTAACTAACTATGGCTACACCTTC
cdr3_aa: CASSLLPVTNYGYTF
d_call: NA
v_call: TRBV27
j_call: TRBJ1-2
cdr3_length: 15
clone_size: NA

cdr3_nt: TGTGCCAGCAGCTTAGCCGAGGGTTTAGGAACCTACGAGCAGTACTTC
cdr3_aa: CASSLAEGLGTYEQYF
d_call: NA
v_call: TRBV7-6
j_call: TRBJ2-7
cdr3_length: 16
clone_size: NA

cdr3_nt: TGTGCCAGCAGCGGGCTTCAGGGACAGGGGAATTCACCCCTCCACTTT
cdr3_aa: CASSGLQGQGNSPLHF
d_call: TRBD1
v_call: TRBV7-2
j_call: TRBJ1-6
cdr3_length: 16
clone_size: NA

cdr3_nt: TGTGCCAGCAGTTTTTCAGTGGGGGCCGGGTCTGGGGCCAACGTCCTGACTTTC
cdr3_aa: CASSFSVGAGSGANVLTF
d_call: NA
v_call: TRBV28
j_call: TRBJ2-6
cdr3_length: 18
clone_size: once

cdr3_nt: TGCAGCGCATTAAGACTAGCGGGAGGGAGGGAGACCCAGTACTTC
cdr3_aa: CSALRLAGGRETQYF
d_call: TRBD2
v_call: TRBV29-1
j_call: TRBJ2-5
cdr3_length: 15
clone_size: once

cdr3_nt: TGCGCCAGCAGCCAAGGACTAGCAGGAGATACGCAGTATTTT
cdr3_aa: CASSQGLAGDTQYF
d_call: TRBD2
v_call: TRBV5-1
j_call: TRBJ2-3
cdr3_length: 14
clone_size: NA

cdr3_nt: TGTGCCAGTAACGACGGAGGTCACACAGATACGCAGTATTTT
cdr3_aa: CASNDGGHTDTQYF
d_call: NA
v_call: TRBV19
j_call: TRBJ2-3
cdr3_length: 14
clone_size: NA

cdr3_nt: TGTGCTAGTGGTTTAGGCAGTTACACCGGGGAGCTGTTTTTT
cdr3_aa: CASGLGSYTGELFF
d_call: NA
v_call: TRBV12-5
j_call: TRBJ2-2
cdr3_length: 14
clone_size: NA

cdr3_nt: TGTGCCAGCAGCTTAGATACGGGGGGGCCCTACGAGCAGTACTTC
cdr3_aa: CASSLDTGGPYEQYF
d_call: TRBD2
v_call: TRBV7-6
j_call: TRBJ2-7
cdr3_length: 15
clone_size: NA

cdr3_nt: TGCGCCAGCAGCCAAAGACCCGGGACTTCATACACAGATACGCAGTATTTT
cdr3_aa: CASSQRPGTSYTDTQYF
d_call: NA
v_call: TRBV4-1
j_call: TRBJ2-3
cdr3_length: 17
clone_size: NA

cdr3_nt: TGTGCCACCAGCAGAGATGGGACGGGGGGGCAAGAGACCCAGTACTTC
cdr3_aa: CATSRDGTGGQETQYF
d_call: TRBD2
v_call: TRBV15
j_call: TRBJ2-5
cdr3_length: 16
clone_size: NA

cdr3_nt: TGTGCCAGCAGTGAATGGGGGCCTCAAGGCTACACCTTC
cdr3_aa: CASSEWGPQGYTF
d_call: NA
v_call: TRBV25-1
j_call: TRBJ1-2
cdr3_length: 13
clone_size: NA

cdr3_nt: TGTGCCAGCAGCTTGGACGGGCGGGAAACCTACAATGAGCAGTTCTTC
cdr3_aa: CASSLDGRETYNEQFF
d_call: NA
v_call: TRBV5-8
j_call: TRBJ2-1
cdr3_length: 16
clone_size: NA

cdr3_nt: TGCGCCAGCAGCCAAGATCGGCCAGGGGGGTCCTACAATGAGCAGTTCTTC
cdr3_aa: CASSQDRPGGSYNEQFF
d_call: NA
v_call: TRBV4-1
j_call: TRBJ2-1
cdr3_length: 17
clone_size: NA

cdr3_nt: TGCGCCAGCAGCCAAGAACCTCCGGGACAGCTAAATGAAAAACTGTTTTTT
cdr3_aa: CASSQEPPGQLNEKLFF
d_call: TRBD1
v_call: TRBV4-3
j_call: TRBJ1-4
cdr3_length: 17
clone_size: NA

cdr3_nt: TGTGCCAGCAGCCGTCGCGGGACAGGGAATGAAAAACTGTTTTTT
cdr3_aa: CASSRRGTGNEKLFF
d_call: TRBD1
v_call: TRBV11-2
j_call: TRBJ1-4
cdr3_length: 15
clone_size: NA

cdr3_nt: TGTGCCAGCAGCGATAGTGGACAGGGTACGGCTGGCTACACCTTC
cdr3_aa: CASSDSGQGTAGYTF
d_call: TRBD1
v_call: TRBV7-2
j_call: TRBJ1-2
cdr3_length: 15
clone_size: NA

cdr3_nt: TGTGCCAGCAGGGGTGACAGGGGCCCCTACAATGAGCAGTTCTTC
cdr3_aa: CASRGDRGPYNEQFF
d_call: TRBD1
v_call: TRBV2
j_call: TRBJ2-1
cdr3_length: 15
clone_size: NA

cdr3_nt: TGTGCCAGCAGTGGGGCTAGCTACAATGAGCAGTTCTTC
cdr3_aa: CASSGASYNEQFF
d_call: NA
v_call: TRBV2
j_call: TRBJ2-1
cdr3_length: 13
clone_size: NA

cdr3_nt: TGTGCCAGCAGCGAGGAACTCGACACTGAAGCTTTCTTT
cdr3_aa: CASSEELDTEAFF
d_call: NA
v_call: TRBV9
j_call: TRBJ1-1
cdr3_length: 13
clone_size: NA

cdr3_nt: TGTGCCAGCAGTCTGAGAAGCTATGGCTACACCTTC
cdr3_aa: CASSLRSYGYTF
d_call: NA
v_call: TRBV5-4
j_call: TRBJ1-2
cdr3_length: 12
clone_size: NA

cdr3_nt: TGTGCCTGGAGGGGTACAGGGTTGAACACTGAAGCTTTCTTT
cdr3_aa: CAWRGTGLNTEAFF
d_call: NA
v_call: TRBV30
j_call: TRBJ1-1
cdr3_length: 14
clone_size: once

cdr3_nt: TGTGCCGGGAAAAGCTCCTATAATTCACCCCTCCACTTT
cdr3_aa: CAGKSSYNSPLHF
d_call: NA
v_call: TRBV2
j_call: TRBJ1-6
cdr3_length: 13
clone_size: NA

cdr3_nt: TGTGCCAGCAGCGAGCCGGGACTAGCGGTTTACAATGAGCAGTTCTTC
cdr3_aa: CASSEPGLAVYNEQFF
d_call: NA
v_call: TRBV12-1
j_call: TRBJ2-1
cdr3_length: 16
clone_size: NA

cdr3_nt: TGCGCCAGCAGCCTGGAAGCGGGTGAGCAGTTCTTC
cdr3_aa: CASSLEAGEQFF
d_call: NA
v_call: TRBV5-1
j_call: TRBJ2-1
cdr3_length: 12
clone_size: NA

cdr3_nt: TGTGCCAGCAGGGGGACAATTGAGGGTTCACCCCTCCACTTT
cdr3_aa: CASRGTIEGSPLHF
d_call: NA
v_call: TRBV6-4
j_call: TRBJ1-6
cdr3_length: 14
clone_size: NA